This T cell receptor (beta chain) comes out of a study of cytomegalovirus exposure and HLA in healthy donors (dated by TCRdb to between 2016 and 2019). Background on the whole study: According to an earlier analysis of several hundred of the donors, about 179 million T cells yielded 90 million to 130 million unique TCR beta sequences and 276 Gb of sequence data. Besides the first cohort of roughly 660 subjects, a separate validation cohort made up of 95 to 150 different subjects was used. In a later genetic analysis, genome-wide SNP genotypes for about 55% of the 666 donors were used, and that subset was treated as a discovery cohort. Typing coverage varied by locus: about 620-640 donors for A, B, C, DRB1 and DQB1; approximately 500 for DQA1; approximately 610 for DPA1; fewer than 480 for DPB1. The T cell repertoires of 700 or so subjects were profiled by immunosequencing and related to cytomegalovirus serostatus. The study was designed to test whether signatures of past pathogen exposure could be identified by cataloging public T cell receptors. Alongside the repertoire data, information on donor age, sex, ethnicity and CMV serostatus was compiled. Of the 350 to 450 genotyped donors, 65% to 90% were placed in the genetic ancestry cluster associated with self-reported Caucasian donors. The study combined high-throughput TCR immunosequencing, statistical association of individual TCRs with disease status, and machine learning to predict cytomegalovirus infection status. Every discovery cohort repertoire had been produced on one sequencing platform. Because of strong linkage in the cohort, five DR-DQ haplotypes were treated as single units for association and clustering. Both class I and class II loci were covered by HLA typing, at four-digit resolution. A later analysis re-examined previously published TCR beta repertoires from roughly 650 donors and added high-resolution HLA genotyping to investigate patterns of TCR occurrence. In an earlier analysis of over 550 of the donors, high-throughput TCR beta sequencing was used to judge whether each TCR beta V gene segment behaved as functional or pseudogenic. An early release covering roughly 640 HLA-typed donors comprised about 300 gigabases of sequencing data and 65 million to 100 million unique TCR sequences. Rather than drawing on any new phenotypic data, the later analysis identified candidate immune exposures from TCR beta sequences and the way those sequences occurred across donors. Among almost 400 genotyped donors of the cohort, an average of about 240,000 unique TCR beta nucleotide sequences were sequenced per donor, around 18% of them non-productive. General findings and caveats noted by the study authors: An association between a missense DCLRE1C variant and V-gene and J-gene trimming of TCR beta chains was found in a later genetic analysis and replicated in an independent cohort. In a later analysis, HLA-associated TCR beta chains were found to be more clonally expanded and to have lower generation probabilities than equally common non-associated chains. A later analysis found that TCR association rates varied across HLA loci, with DRB1 alleles showing the most associated TCRs and HLA-C alleles the fewest. The sequencing pipeline was judged likely to have produced a cluster of highly shared sequence variants as a technical artifact. Because some donors lacked HLA typing at each locus, the association tests relied only on the typed subset. While some public TCRs were present in many individuals, most TCR sequences turned up only very rarely across donors. In a later analysis, several top co-occurrence clusters were reported to appear linked to parvovirus B19, influenza, CMV and Epstein-Barr virus. According to the authors, the approach could potentially be generalized to other disease states and immunological phenotypes. In an earlier analysis of some 500 of the donors, most TCR beta V segments were observed in productive rearrangements about 90% or about 30% of the time, broadly matching IMGT annotations. Some IMGT-functional V segments, including TRBV6-2 and TRBV6-3, could not be distinguished by the 87-base-pair reads and were therefore excluded. Because counts were too low, seventeen rarely observed V segments, including chromosome 9 orphons, were left out of the earlier analysis of approximately 500 of the donors. When HLA alleles, especially DR and DQ, strongly co-occurred, attributing TCR associations to individual alleles was difficult. Most CMV-associated TCR beta chains appeared to be HLA-restricted in a later analysis, and the HLA associations seemed to be driven largely by CMV exposure. Roughly uniform sequencing depth across donors was assumed in presence/absence analyses, although this assumption may not hold. A later genetic analysis reported fewer N-insertions in productive TCRs among donors in an Asian-associated ancestry cluster than the approximately 700-donor mean. Cytomegalovirus status was reported to be diagnosed by the classifier with high specificity and sensitivity in both the original and validation cohorts. For the cohort, immune exposure information was limited to CMV serostatus. At a false discovery rate of 0.05, a later analysis linked some 17,000 TCR beta sequences to specific HLA alleles. The study listed approximately 160 TCR beta chains as associated with cytomegalovirus. Correlated functional status among segregating V segments might reflect linkage disequilibrium, but an unknown experimental factor could not be ruled out. A further reported finding was that TCR beta sequences accurately predicted the HLA-A and HLA-B alleles for most subjects in the first cohort. A few of the identified cytomegalovirus-associated TCR beta chains were confirmed in vitro to be specific for cytomegalovirus antigens. This cohort had only TCR beta chains sequenced, and the lack of alpha or paired-chain data limited which features could be detected.

The cohort comprised 710 or so healthy bone marrow donors. Cohort members were all nominally healthy when sampled, although unrecorded immune exposures were likely present. The donor tested CMV seronegative and was one of the 352 seronegative cohort members. Each donor provided a peripheral blood sample, and peripheral blood mononuclear cells were used for TCR beta sequencing. The Qiagen DNeasy Blood Extraction Kit was used to extract genomic DNA from the blood cell samples. Comments on this clone: There is no known antigen for this receptor. Qualities for individual bases were not recorded, and no much larger clone is one base off.

Libraries were made using the immunoSEQ multiplex PCR assay. For the multiplex PCR, a mixture combining 60 forward primers for TCR Vbeta segments and 13 reverse primers for TCR Jbeta segments was used. The CDR3 region of rearranged TCR beta genes was amplified from genomic DNA with a multiplex PCR assay. Amplified TCR beta libraries were sequenced as 87-base-pair reads on the Illumina HiSeq System. Regarding the original processing steps: A later analysis counted about 80 million unique TCR beta chains across the approximately 700 repertoires, and roughly 11 million of these chains were shared by at least two donors. Raw reads were error-corrected and collapsed into unique sequences by a nearest-neighbor algorithm in which closely related sequences were merged to remove PCR and sequencing errors. To assign V, D and J gene segments, CDR3 sequences were aligned to IMGT reference sequences. For a sequence to be retained, a match of at least six nucleotides to both a V gene segment and a J gene segment was required. A rearrangement counted as productive if the CDR3 had no stop codons and remained in frame with V and J, and every other rearrangement counted as non-productive. CDR3 was defined according to IMGT convention as the region running from the second conserved V-encoded cysteine to the conserved J-encoded phenylalanine. In an earlier analysis of 550 to 650 of the donors, sequences lacking an unambiguous match to a single V gene segment were excluded. An earlier analysis of 587 of the donors called V segments functional above 56.7% productive rearrangements and segregating when the between-donor standard deviation exceeded 5%. A statistical classification framework was developed to diagnose cytomegalovirus status using the catalog of TCR beta chain sequences. In a later analysis, TCR nucleotide sequences were compared against IMGT/GENE-DB human TR gene sequences so that V and J genes could be assigned. The TCRdist pipeline was used in a later analysis to assign CDR3 sequences and most-parsimonious VDJ recombination scenarios. In a later analysis, every TCR beta chain was defined by the combination of its CDR3 amino acid sequence and its V-gene family, and reads without a unique V-gene family were dropped. A later analysis removed 592 highly shared, low-generation-probability nucleotide sequences to deal with suspected cross-contamination and a sequencing artifact. In a later analysis, a clonal expansion index was calculated for each public chain from normalized within-repertoire ranks of inferred template counts. Generation probabilities in a later analysis came from a VDJ recombination model fitted to out-of-frame rearrangements, and those results were checked against IGoR. Hypergeometric tests were used in a later analysis to score TCR-TCR, TCR-HLA and TCR-CMV co-occurrence, with a repertoire-size bias correction applied to the TCR pairs. False discovery rates were estimated in a later analysis by permuting HLA or CMV assignments 20 times. In a later analysis, co-occurring TCRs were grouped using DBSCAN, with TCRdist sequence similarity added in when clustering inside HLA-allele-positive subsets. For co-occurrence clustering, repertoires with fewer than 30,000 or more than 120,000 public chains were excluded, along with several repertoires with anomalous nucleotide sharing. TCRdb obtained this table from immuneACCESS and retained in-frame rearrangements with V and J assigned. These tables miss some clones; where compared with another copy, unresolved V genes account for less than half of the shortfall, and the remainder is unexplained. V, J and clone size derive from that table, while D and trimming were established from the DNA sequence. This sample lists under 200,000 clones; about three quarters were detected once. The top ten constitute less than 3% of the sample.

CDR1 SGHDT and CDR2 YYEEEE are derived from the germline V gene. Reading from cysteine to phenylalanine, the CDR3 counts 16 amino acids. The kept DNA is CDR3 alone, 48 bases in frame from the first base. Trimming leaves V shorter by 7 bases and J shorter by 7 bases, with the junction holding 20 bases beyond the gene matches. The sequencing input was PBMCs. The sequence is built from TRBV5-6 and TRBJ2-7, with 7 middle bases fitting TRBD1. The sequence was obtained from a female donor in good health and CMV-seronegative. The encoded CDR3 is CASGRAMPRGPGEQYF. The nucleotides are TGTGCCAGCGGGCGGGCTATGCCTAGGGGGCCGGGGGAGCAGTACTTC. With the portions outside the CDR3 filled from the reference TRBV5-6 and TRBJ2-7 genes, the complete variable region becomes DAGVTQSPTHLIKTRGQQVTLRCSPKSGHDTVSWYQQALGQGPQFIFQYYEEEERQRGNFPDRFSGHQFPNYSSELNVNALLLGDSALYLCASGRAMPRGPGEQYFGPGTRLTVT.